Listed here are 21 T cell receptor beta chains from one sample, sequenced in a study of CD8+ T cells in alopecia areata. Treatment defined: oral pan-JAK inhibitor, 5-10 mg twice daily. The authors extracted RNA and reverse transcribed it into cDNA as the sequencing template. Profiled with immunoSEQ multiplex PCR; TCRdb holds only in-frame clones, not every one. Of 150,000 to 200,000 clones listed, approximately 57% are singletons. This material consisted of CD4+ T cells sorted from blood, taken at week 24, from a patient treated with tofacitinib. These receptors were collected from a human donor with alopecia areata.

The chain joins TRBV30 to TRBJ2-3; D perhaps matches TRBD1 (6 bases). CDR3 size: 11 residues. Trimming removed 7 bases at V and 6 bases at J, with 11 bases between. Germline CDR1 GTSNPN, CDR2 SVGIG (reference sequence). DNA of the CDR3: TGTGCCTTACCACAGGGTGATACGCAGTATTTT. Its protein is CALPQGDTQYF.

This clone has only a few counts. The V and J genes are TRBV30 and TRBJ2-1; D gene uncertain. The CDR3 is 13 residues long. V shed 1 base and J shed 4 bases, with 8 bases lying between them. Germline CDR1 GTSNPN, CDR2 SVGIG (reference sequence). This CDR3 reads CAWSGATYNEQFF. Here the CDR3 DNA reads TGTGCCTGGAGTGGGGCGACTTACAATGAGCAGTTCTTC.

The CDR3 region is CATSRDRGVAYEQYF. For the CDR3, the DNA is TGTGCCACCAGCAGAGATCGAGGGGTCGCCTACGAGCAGTACTTC. This sequence joins TRBV15 and TRBJ2-7, with D perhaps assigned TRBD1 or TRBD2 (5 bases each). The CDR3 extends over 15 amino acids. Looked up from germline, CDR1 is LNHNV and CDR2 is YYDKDF (reference sequence). Trimming shortened V by 0 bases and J by 2 bases, and 11 bases separated the two germline ends.

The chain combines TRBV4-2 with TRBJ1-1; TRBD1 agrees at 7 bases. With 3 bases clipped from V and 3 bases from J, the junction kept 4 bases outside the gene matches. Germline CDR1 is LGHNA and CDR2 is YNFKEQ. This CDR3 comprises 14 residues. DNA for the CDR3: TGTGCCAGCAGCCATGACCAGGGGGACACTGAAGCTTTCTTT. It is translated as CASSHDQGDTEAFF.

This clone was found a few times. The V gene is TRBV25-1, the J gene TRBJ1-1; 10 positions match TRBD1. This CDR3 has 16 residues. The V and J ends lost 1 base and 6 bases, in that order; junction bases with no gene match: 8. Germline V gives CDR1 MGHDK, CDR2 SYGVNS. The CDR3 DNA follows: TGTGCCAGCAGTGAATTGATGGGACAGGGGACACCTGAAGCTTTCTTT. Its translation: CASSELMGQGTPEAFF.

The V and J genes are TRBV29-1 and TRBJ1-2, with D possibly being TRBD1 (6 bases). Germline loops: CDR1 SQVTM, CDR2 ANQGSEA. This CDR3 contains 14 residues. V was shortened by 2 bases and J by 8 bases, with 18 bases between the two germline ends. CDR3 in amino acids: CSVERARGGFGYTF. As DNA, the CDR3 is TGCAGCGTTGAAAGGGCCAGGGGAGGGTTCGGCTACACCTTC. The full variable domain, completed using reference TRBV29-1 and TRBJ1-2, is SAVISQKPSRDICQRGTSLTIQCQVDSQVTMMFWYRQQPGQSLTLIATANQGSEATYESGFVIDKFPISRPNLTFSTLTVSNMSPEDSSIYLCSVERARGGFGYTFGSGTRLTVV.

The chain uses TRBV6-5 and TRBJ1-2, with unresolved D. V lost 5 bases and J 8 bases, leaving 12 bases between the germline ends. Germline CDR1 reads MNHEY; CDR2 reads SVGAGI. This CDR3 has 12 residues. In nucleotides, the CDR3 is TGTGCCAGCAGTCCGCTTTTAGGAGGCTACACCTTC. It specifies CASSPLLGGYTF.

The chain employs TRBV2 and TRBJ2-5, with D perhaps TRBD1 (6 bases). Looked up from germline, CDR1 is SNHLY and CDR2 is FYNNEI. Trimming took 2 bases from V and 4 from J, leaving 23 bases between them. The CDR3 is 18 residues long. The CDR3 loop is CASSEFPGARSTGETQYF. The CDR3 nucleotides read TGTGCCAGCAGTGAATTTCCAGGGGCTCGTAGCACGGGAGAGACCCAGTACTTC.

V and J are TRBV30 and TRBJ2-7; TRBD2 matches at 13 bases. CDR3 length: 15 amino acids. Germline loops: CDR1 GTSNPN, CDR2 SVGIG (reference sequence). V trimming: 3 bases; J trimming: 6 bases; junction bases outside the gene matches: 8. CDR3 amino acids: CAWRPPGLAGSEQYF. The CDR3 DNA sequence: TGTGCCTGGAGACCGCCGGGACTAGCGGGGTCCGAGCAGTACTTC. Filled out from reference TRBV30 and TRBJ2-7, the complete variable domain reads SQTIHQWPATLVQPVGSPLSLECTVEGTSNPNLYWYRQAAGRGLQLLFYSVGIGQISSEVPQNLSASRPQDRQFILSSKKLLLSDSGFYLCAWRPPGLAGSEQYFGPGTRLTVT.

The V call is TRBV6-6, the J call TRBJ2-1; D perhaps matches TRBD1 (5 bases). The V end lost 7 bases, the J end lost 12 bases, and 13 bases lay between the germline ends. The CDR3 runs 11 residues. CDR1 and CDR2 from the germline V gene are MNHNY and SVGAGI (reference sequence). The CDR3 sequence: CASNRFGPQFF. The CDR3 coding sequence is TGTGCCAGCAACAGGTTCGGACCGCAGTTCTTC.

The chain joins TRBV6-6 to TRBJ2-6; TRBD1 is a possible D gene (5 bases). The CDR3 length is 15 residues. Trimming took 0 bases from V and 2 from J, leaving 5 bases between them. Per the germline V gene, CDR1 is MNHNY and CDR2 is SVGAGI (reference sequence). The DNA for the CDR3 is TGTGCCAGCAGTTACTCAGGGGCTGGGGCCAACGTCCTGACTTTC. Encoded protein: CASSYSGAGANVLTF.

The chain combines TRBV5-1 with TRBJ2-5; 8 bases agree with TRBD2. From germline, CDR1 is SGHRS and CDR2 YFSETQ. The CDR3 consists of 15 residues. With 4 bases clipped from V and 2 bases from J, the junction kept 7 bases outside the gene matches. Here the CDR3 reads CASSPAGAPQETQYF. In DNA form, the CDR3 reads TGCGCCAGCAGCCCAGCGGGGGCCCCACAAGAGACCCAGTACTTC. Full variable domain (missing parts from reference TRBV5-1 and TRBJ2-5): KAGVTQTPRYLIKTRGQQVTLSCSPISGHRSVSWYQQTPGQGLQFLFEYFSETQRNKGNFPGRFSGRQFSNSRSEMNVSTLELGDSALYLCASSPAGAPQETQYFGPGTRLLVL.

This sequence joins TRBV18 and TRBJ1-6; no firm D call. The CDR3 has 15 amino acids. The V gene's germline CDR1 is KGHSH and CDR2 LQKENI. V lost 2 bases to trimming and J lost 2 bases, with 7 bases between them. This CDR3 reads CASSPAQAYNSPLHF. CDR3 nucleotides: TGTGCCAGCTCACCAGCCCAAGCCTATAATTCACCCCTCCACTTT.

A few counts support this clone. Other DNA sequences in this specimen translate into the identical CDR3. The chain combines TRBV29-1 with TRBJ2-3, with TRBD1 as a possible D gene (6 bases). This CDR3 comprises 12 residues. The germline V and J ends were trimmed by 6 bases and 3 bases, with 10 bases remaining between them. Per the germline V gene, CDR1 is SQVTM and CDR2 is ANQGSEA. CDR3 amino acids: CSVETGTDTQYF. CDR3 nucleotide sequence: TGCAGCGTGGAAACAGGGACAGATACGCAGTATTTT.

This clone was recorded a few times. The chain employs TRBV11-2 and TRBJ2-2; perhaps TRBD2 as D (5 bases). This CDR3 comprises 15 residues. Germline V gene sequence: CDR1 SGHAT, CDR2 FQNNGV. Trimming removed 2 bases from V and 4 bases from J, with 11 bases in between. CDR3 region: CASSLKAAATGELFF. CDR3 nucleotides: TGTGCCAGCAGCTTAAAAGCGGCGGCCACCGGGGAGCTGTTTTTT.

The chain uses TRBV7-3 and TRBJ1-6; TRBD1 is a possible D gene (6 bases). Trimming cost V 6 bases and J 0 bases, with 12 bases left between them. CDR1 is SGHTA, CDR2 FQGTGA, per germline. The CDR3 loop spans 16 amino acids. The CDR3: CASRSTGSSYNSPLHF. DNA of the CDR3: TGTGCCAGCAGGTCCACAGGGAGCTCCTATAATTCACCCCTCCACTTT.

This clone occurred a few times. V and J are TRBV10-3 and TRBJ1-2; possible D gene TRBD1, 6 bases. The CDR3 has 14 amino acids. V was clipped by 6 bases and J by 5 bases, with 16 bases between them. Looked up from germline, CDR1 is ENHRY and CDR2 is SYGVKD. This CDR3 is CAIRDSPGVYGYTF. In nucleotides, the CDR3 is TGTGCCATCAGGGACAGCCCGGGGGTATATGGCTACACCTTC.

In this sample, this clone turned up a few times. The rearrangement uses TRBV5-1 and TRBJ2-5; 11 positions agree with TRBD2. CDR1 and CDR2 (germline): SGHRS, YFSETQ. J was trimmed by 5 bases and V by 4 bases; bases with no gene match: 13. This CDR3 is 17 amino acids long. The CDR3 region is CASSPILTSGDPETQYF. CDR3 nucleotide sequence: TGCGCCAGCAGCCCGATCCTGACTAGCGGGGATCCCGAGACCCAGTACTTC.

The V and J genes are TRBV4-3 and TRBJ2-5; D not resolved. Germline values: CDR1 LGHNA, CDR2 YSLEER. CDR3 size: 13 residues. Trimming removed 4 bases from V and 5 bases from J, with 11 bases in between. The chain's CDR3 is CASSRDLRETQYF. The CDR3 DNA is TGCGCCAGCAGCCGAGACCTCCGGGAGACCCAGTACTTC.

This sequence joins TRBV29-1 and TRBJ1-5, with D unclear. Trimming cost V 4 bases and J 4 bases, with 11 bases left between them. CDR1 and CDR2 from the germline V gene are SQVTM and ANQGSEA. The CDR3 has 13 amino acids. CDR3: CSVVVAPNQPQHF. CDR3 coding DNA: TGCAGCGTTGTGGTGGCCCCTAATCAGCCCCAGCATTTT.

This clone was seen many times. The chain's CDR3 is CASSQDRLGEQYF. CDR3 DNA: TGTGCCAGCAGTCAGGACAGGTTGGGCGAGCAGTACTTC. The J gene is TRBJ2-7, the V gene TRBV14, with 7 bases matching TRBD1. Germline assignment: CDR1 SGHDN and CDR2 FVKESK. The CDR3 is 13 amino acids. Trimming at V came to 6 bases and at J to 6 bases, leaving 8 bases not matched to a gene.